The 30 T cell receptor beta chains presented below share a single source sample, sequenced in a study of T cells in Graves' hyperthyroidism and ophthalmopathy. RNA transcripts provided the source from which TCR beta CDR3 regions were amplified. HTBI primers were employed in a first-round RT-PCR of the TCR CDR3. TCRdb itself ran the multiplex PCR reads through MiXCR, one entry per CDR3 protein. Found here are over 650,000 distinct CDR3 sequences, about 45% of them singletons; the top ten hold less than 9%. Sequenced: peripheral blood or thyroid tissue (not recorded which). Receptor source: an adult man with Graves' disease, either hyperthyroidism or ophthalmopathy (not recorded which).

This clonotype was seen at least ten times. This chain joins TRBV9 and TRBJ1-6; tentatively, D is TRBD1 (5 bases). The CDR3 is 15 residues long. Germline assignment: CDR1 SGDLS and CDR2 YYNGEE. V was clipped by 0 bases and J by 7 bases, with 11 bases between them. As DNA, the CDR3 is TGTGCCAGCAGCGTAGTCGCGGGGGACAATTCACCCCTCCACTTT. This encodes CASSVVAGDNSPLHF.

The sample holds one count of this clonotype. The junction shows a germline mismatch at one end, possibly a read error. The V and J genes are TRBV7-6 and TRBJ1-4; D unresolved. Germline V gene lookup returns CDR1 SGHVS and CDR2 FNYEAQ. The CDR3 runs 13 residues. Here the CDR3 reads CASRAGTSEKLFF. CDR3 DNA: TGTGCCAGCCGGGCGGGTACTAGTGAAAAACTGTTTTTT.

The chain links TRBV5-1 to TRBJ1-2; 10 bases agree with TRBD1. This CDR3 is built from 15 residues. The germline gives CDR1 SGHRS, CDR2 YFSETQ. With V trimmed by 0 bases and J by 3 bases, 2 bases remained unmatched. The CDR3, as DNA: TGCGCCAGCAGCTTGGATGGACAGGGGGACTATGGCTACACCTTC. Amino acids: CASSLDGQGDYGYTF.

CDR3 DNA: TGTGCCAGCAGCGACCGCACAGGGATCGAGACCCAGTACTTC. It translates to CASSDRTGIETQYF. The chain has TRBV9 and TRBJ2-5, with D possibly matching TRBD1 (6 bases). The V end was cut by 3 bases, the J end by 5 bases, with 14 bases between. Germline V gene sequence: CDR1 SGDLS, CDR2 YYNGEE. The CDR3 length is 14 residues.

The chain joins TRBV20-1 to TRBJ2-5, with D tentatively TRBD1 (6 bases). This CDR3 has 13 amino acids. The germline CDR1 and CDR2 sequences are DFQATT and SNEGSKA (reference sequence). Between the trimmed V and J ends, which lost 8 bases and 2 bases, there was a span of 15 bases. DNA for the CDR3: TGCAGTTACTCTATCAGGGGACAAGAGACCCAGTACTTC. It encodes CSYSIRGQETQYF.

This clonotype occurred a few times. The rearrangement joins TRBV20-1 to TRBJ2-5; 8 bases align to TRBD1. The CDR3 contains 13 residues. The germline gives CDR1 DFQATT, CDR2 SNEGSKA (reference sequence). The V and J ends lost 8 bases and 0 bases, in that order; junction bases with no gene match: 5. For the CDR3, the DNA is TGCAGTACCACAGGGGGATACCAAGAGACCCAGTACTTC. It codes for CSTTGGYQETQYF.

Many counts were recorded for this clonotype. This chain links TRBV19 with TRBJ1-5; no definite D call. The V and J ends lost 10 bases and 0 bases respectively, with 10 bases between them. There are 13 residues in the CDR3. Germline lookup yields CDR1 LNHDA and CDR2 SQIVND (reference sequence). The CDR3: CAIAHDSNQPQHF. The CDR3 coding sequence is TGTGCCATCGCGCACGATAGCAATCAGCCCCAGCATTTT.

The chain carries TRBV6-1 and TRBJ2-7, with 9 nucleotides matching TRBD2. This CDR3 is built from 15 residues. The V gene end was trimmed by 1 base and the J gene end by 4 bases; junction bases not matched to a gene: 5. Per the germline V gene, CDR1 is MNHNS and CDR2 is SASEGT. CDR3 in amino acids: CASSEGPSGTYEQYF. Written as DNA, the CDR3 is TGTGCCAGCAGTGAAGGGCCTAGCGGGACGTACGAGCAGTACTTC.

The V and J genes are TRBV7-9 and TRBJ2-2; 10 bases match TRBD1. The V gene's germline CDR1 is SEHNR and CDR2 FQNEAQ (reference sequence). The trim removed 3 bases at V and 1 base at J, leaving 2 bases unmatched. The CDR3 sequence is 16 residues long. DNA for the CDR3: TGTGCCAGCAGCTTCGGGACAGGGGTGAACACCGGGGAGCTGTTTTTT. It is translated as CASSFGTGVNTGELFF.

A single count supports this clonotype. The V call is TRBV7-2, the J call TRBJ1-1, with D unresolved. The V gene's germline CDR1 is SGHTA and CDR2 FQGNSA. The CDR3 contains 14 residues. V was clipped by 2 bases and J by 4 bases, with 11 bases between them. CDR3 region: CASSLRSRGTEAFF. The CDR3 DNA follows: TGTGCCAGCAGCTTACGTAGTCGGGGCACTGAAGCTTTCTTT.

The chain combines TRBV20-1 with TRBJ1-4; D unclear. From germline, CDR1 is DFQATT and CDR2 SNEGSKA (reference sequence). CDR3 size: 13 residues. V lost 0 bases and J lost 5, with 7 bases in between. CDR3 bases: TGCAGTGCTAGAGACGGAAGGAATGAAAAACTGTTTTTT. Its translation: CSARDGRNEKLFF.

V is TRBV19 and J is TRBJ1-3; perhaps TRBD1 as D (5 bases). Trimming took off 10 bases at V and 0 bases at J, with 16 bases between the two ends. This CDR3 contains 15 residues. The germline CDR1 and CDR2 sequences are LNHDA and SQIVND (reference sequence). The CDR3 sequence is CATMRGPSSGNTIYF. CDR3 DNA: TGTGCCACAATGCGGGGACCAAGCTCTGGAAACACCATATATTTT.

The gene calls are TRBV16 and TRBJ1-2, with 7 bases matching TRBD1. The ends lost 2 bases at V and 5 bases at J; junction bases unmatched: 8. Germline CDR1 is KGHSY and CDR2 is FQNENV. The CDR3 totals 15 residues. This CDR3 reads CASSQATGSMYGYTF. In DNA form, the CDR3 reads TGTGCCAGCAGCCAAGCGACAGGGAGTATGTATGGCTACACCTTC.

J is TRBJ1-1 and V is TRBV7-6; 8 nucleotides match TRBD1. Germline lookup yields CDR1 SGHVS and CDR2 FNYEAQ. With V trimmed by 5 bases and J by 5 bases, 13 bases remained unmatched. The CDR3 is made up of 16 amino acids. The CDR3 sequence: CASSQDPRGLATEAFF. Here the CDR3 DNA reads TGTGCCAGCAGCCAAGATCCCAGGGGGCTTGCGACTGAAGCTTTCTTT. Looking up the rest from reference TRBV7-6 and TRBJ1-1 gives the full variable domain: GAGVSQSPRYKVTKRGQDVALRCDPISGHVSLYWYRQALGQGPEFLTYFNYEAQQDKSGLPNDRFSAERPEGSISTLTIQRTEQRDSAMYRCASSQDPRGLATEAFFGQGTRLTVV.

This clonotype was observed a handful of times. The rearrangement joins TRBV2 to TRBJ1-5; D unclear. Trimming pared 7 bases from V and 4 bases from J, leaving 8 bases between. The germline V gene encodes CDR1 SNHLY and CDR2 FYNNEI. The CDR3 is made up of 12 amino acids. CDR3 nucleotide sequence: TGTGCCAGCAACCTCGGGAATCAGCCCCAGCATTTT. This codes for CASNLGNQPQHF.

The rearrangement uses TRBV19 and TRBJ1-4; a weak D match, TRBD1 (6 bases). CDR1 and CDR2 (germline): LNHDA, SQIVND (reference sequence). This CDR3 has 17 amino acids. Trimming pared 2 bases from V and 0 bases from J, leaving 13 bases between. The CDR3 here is CASSIMDSSSTNEKLFF. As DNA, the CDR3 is TGTGCCAGTAGTATAATGGACAGTTCTTCAACTAATGAAAAACTGTTTTTT.

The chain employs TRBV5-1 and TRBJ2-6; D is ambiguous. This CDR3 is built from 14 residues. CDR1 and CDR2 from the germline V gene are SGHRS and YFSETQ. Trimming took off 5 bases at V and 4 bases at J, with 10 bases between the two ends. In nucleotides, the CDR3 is TGCGCCAGCAGGGTGGCGTCCGGGGCCAACGTCCTGACTTTC. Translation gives CASRVASGANVLTF.

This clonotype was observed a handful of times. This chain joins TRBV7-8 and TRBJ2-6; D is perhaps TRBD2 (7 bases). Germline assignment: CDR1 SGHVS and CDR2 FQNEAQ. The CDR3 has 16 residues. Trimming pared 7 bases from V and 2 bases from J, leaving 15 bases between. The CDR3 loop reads CASTQRGGTGANVLTF. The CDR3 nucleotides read TGTGCCAGCACCCAAAGGGGGGGTACTGGGGCCAACGTCCTGACTTTC.

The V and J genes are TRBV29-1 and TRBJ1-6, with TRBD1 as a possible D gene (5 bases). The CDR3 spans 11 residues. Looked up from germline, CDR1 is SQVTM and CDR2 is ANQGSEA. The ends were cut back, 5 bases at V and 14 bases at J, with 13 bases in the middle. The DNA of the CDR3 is TGCAGCGTTACGCTGGGGGTCACCCTCCACTTT. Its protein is CSVTLGVTLHF. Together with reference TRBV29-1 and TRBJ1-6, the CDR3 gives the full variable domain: SAVISQKPSRDICQRGTSLTIQCQVDSQVTMMFWYRQQPGQSLTLIATANQGSEATYESGFVIDKFPISRPNLTFSTLTVSNMSPEDSSIYLCSVTLGVTLHFGNGTRLTVT.

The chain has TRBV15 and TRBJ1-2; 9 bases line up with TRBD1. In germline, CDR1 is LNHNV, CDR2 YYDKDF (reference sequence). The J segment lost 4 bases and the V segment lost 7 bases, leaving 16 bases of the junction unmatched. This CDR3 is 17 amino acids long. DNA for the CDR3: TGTGCCACCACCAGCTCCGGGACAGGGCTACGCCTCTATGGCTACACCTTC. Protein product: CATTSSGTGLRLYGYTF.

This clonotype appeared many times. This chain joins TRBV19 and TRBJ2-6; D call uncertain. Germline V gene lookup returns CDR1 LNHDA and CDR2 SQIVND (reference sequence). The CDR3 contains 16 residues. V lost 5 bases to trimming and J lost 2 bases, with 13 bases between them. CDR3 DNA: TGTGCCAGTAGTCCCGTACAGAGCACTGGGGCCAACGTCCTGACTTTC. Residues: CASSPVQSTGANVLTF.

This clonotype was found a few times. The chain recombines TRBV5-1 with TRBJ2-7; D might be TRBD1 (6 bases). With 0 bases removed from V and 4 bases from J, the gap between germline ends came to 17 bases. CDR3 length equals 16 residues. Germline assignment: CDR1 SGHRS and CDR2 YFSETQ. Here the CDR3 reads CASSLVRPGQGYEQYF. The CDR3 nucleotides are TGCGCCAGCAGCTTGGTTCGACCGGGACAAGGTTACGAGCAGTACTTC.

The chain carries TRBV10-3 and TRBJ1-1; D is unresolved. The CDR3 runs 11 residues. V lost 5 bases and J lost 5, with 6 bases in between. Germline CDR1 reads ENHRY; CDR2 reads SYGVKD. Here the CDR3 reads CAISLLTEAFF. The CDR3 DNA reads TGTGCCATCAGTTTGTTAACTGAAGCTTTCTTT.

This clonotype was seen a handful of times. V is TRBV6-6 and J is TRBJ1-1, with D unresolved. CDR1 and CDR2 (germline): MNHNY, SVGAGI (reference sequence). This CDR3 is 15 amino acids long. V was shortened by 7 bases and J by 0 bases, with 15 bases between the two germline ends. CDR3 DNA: TGTGCCAGCATCGGGTCACTTACCATGAACACTGAAGCTTTCTTT. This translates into CASIGSLTMNTEAFF.

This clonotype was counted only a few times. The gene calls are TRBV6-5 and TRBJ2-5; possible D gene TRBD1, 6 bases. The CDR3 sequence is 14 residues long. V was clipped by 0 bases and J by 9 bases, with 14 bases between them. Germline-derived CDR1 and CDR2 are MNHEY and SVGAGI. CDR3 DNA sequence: TGTGCCAGCAGTTACTCGATAGGACAGATAGCCCAGTACTTC. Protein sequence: CASSYSIGQIAQYF.

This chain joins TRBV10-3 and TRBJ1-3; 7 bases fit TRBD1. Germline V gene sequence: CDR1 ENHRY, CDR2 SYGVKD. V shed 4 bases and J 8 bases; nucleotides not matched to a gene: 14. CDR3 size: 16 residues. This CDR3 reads CAISVGQTNYGYTIYF. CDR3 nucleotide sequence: TGTGCCATCAGTGTGGGACAGACCAACTATGGCTACACCATATATTTT.

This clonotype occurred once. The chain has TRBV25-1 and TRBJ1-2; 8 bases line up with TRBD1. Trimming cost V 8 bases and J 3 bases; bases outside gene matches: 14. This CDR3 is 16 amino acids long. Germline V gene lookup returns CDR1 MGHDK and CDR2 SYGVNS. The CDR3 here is CASVEVPGQGDYGYTF. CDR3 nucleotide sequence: TGTGCCAGCGTTGAGGTCCCTGGACAGGGCGACTATGGCTACACCTTC.

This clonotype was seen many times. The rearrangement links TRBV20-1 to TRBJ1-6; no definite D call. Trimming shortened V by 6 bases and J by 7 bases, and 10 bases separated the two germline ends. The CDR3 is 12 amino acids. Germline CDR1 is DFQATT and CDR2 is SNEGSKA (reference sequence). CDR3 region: CSAESGNSPLHF. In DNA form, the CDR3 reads TGCAGTGCGGAGAGTGGGAATTCACCCCTCCACTTT.

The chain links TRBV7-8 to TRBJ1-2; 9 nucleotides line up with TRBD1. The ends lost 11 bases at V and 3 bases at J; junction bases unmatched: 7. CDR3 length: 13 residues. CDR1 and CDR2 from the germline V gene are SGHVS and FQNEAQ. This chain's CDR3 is CAWTGDWDYGYTF. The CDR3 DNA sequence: TGTGCCTGGACAGGGGACTGGGACTATGGCTACACCTTC.

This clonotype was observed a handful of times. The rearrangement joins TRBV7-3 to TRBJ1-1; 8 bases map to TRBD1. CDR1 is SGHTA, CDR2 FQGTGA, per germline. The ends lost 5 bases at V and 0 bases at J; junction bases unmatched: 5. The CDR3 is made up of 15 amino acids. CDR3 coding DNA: TGTGCCAGCAGCAGTTGGACAGGGATGAACACTGAAGCTTTCTTT. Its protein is CASSSWTGMNTEAFF.